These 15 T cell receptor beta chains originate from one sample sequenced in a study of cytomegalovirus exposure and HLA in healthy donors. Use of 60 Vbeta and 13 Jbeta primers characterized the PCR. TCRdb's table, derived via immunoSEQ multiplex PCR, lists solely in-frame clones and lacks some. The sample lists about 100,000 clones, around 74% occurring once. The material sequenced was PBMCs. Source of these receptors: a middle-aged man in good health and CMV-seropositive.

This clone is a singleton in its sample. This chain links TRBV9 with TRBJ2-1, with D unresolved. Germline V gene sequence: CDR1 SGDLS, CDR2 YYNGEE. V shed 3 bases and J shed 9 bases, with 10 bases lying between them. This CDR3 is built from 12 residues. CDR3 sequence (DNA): TGTGCCAGCAGCGCACCCCCAGGTGAGCAGTTCTTC. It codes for CASSAPPGEQFF. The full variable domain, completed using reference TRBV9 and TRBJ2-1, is DSGVTQTPKHLITATGQRVTLRCSPRSGDLSVYWYQQSLDQGLQFLIQYYNGEERAKGNILERFSAQQFPDLHSELNLSSLELGDSALYFCASSAPPGEQFFGPGTRLTVL.

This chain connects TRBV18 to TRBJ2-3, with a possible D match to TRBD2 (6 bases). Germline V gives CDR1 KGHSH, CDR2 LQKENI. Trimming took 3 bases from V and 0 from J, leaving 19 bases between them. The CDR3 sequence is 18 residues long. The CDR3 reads CASSPLAVTSLSTDTQYF. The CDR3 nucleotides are TGTGCCAGCTCACCTTTAGCGGTCACCTCTCTTAGCACAGATACGCAGTATTTT.

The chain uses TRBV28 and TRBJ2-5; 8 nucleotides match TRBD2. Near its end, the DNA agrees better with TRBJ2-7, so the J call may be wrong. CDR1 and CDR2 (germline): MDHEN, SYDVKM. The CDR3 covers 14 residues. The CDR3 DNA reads TGTGCCAGCACGTCGCCCGGGAGGGCTGACGAGCAGTACTTC. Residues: CASTSPGRADEQYF.

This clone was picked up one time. The DNA for the CDR3 is TGCGCCAGCAGCCAGGGACTAGCGGGGAGCTACGAGCAGTACTTC. It yields the protein CASSQGLAGSYEQYF. The chain has TRBV5-1 and TRBJ2-7; 13 bases match TRBD2. V was clipped by 4 bases and J by 3 bases; unmatched bases: 4. The CDR3 is 15 residues long. The germline V gene has CDR1 SGHRS and CDR2 YFSETQ.

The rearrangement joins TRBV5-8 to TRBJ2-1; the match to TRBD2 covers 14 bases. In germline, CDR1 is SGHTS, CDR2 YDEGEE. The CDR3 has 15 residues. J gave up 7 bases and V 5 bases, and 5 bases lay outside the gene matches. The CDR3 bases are TGTGCCAGCAGAAAAAGACTAGCGGGAGGGAATGAGCAGTTCTTC. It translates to CASRKRLAGGNEQFF.

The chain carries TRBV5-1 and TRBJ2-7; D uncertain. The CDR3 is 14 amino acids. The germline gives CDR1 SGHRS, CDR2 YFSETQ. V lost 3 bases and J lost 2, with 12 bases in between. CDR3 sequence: CASSSPTVAYEQYF. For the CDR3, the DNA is TGCGCCAGCAGCTCCCCTACAGTAGCCTACGAGCAGTACTTC.

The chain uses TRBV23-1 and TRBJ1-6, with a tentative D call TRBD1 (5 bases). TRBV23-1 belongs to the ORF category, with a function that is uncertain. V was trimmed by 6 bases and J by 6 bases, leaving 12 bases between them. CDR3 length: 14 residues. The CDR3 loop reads CASSLVGVNSPLHF. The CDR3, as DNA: TGCGCCAGCAGCCTCGTAGGGGTTAATTCACCCCTCCACTTT.

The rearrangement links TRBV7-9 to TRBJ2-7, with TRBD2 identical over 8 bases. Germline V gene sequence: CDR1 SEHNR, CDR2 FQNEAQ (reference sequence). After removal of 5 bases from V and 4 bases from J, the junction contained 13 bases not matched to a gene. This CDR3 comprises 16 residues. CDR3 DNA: TGTGCCAGCAGCCAGACGGCGGGGGGCCCACGATACGAGCAGTACTTC. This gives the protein CASSQTAGGPRYEQYF.

The CDR3 nucleotides are TGTGCCAGCCTCGAAGGAGGGACAGATACGCAGTATTTT. It yields the protein CASLEGGTDTQYF. The gene calls are TRBV7-8 and TRBJ2-3; possible D gene TRBD2, 6 bases. This CDR3 comprises 13 residues. Germline CDR1 SGHVS, CDR2 FQNEAQ. The V and J ends lost 8 bases and 3 bases respectively, with 12 bases between them.

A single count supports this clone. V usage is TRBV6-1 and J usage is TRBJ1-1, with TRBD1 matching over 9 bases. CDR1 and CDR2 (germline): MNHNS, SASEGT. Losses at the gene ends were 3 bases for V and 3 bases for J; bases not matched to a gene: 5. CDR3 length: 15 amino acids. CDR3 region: CASSDPGQGYTEAFF. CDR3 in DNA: TGTGCCAGCAGTGACCCGGGACAGGGATACACTGAAGCTTTCTTT.

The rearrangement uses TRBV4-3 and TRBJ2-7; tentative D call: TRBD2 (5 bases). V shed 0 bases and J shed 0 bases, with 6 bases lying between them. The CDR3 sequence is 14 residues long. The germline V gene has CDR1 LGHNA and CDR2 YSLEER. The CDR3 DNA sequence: TGCGCCAGCAGCCAAGATGGGAGCTCCTACGAGCAGTACTTC. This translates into CASSQDGSSYEQYF.

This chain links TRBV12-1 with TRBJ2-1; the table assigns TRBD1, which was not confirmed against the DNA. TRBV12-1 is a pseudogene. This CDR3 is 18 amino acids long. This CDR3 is CASTPPPGLGKFYNEQFF. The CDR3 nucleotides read TGTGCCAGCACCCCCCCTCCAGGGTTAGGTAAATTTTACAATGAGCAGTTCTTC.

The DNA for the CDR3 is TGCAGCGTTGGTCTTGCTAGCGGGAGGTCCGGGGAGCTGTTTTTT. This translates into CSVGLASGRSGELFF. The chain is built from TRBV29-1 and TRBJ2-2; 11 nucleotides align to TRBD2. The ends lost 4 bases at V and 6 bases at J; junction bases unmatched: 7. The CDR3 loop spans 15 amino acids. The germline V gene encodes CDR1 SQVTM and CDR2 ANQGSEA.

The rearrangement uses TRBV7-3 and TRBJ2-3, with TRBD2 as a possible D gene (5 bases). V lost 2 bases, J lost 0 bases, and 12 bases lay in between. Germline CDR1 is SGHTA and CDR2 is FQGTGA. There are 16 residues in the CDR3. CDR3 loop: CASSLGGSPSTDTQYF. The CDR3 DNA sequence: TGTGCCAGCAGCTTAGGAGGCTCACCTAGCACAGATACGCAGTATTTT.

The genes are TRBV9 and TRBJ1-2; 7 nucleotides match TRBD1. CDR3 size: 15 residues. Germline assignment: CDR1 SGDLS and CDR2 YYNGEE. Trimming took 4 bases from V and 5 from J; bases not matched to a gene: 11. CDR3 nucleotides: TGTGCCAGCAGCTTGGGGACAGCGGATGGGTATGGCTACACCTTC. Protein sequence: CASSLGTADGYGYTF.